These 7 T cell receptor beta chains share one sample of origin, sequenced in a study of T cells in Graves' hyperthyroidism and ophthalmopathy. From RNA transcripts, TCR beta CDR3 regions were amplified. First-round RT-PCR with HTBI primers amplified the TCR CDR3 region. TCRdb reprocessed the multiplex PCR reads via MiXCR and lists one record per CDR3 protein. Of fewer than 250,000 distinct CDR3 sequences listed, about 16% were seen once; the top ten hold approximately 30%. The source material was blood. These receptors were obtained from a woman in her late teens or twenties with Graves' ophthalmopathy.

This clonotype was found many times. The gene calls are TRBV28 and TRBJ2-1; either TRBD1 or TRBD2 may supply D (5 bases each). CDR3 size: 14 residues. V lost 2 bases and J lost 3, with 8 bases in between. Germline CDR1 is MDHEN and CDR2 is SYDVKM. The CDR3 coding sequence is TGTGCCAGCAGTTTACGGGGCTTCTACAATGAGCAGTTCTTC. It yields the protein CASSLRGFYNEQFF.

This chain connects TRBV19 to TRBJ2-3, with D perhaps given as TRBD1 or TRBD2 (5 bases each). V lost 5 bases and J lost 0, with 15 bases in between. Germline loops: CDR1 LNHDA, CDR2 SQIVND (reference sequence). This CDR3 is 16 amino acids long. CDR3 sequence reads: CASSGARESSTDTQYF. CDR3 nucleotides: TGTGCCAGTAGTGGGGCGAGGGAAAGTAGCACAGATACGCAGTATTTT.

This clonotype was counted many times. DNA for the CDR3: TGCAGTGCCTCTGACAGGGGAATAGGCTACACCTTC. Protein product: CSASDRGIGYTF. The chain links TRBV20-1 to TRBJ1-2; TRBD1 matches at 8 bases. The CDR3 has 12 amino acids. Trimming at V came to 6 bases and at J to 8 bases, leaving 8 bases not matched to a gene. Germline-derived CDR1 and CDR2 are DFQATT and SNEGSKA (reference sequence).

This clonotype has at least ten counts. V usage is TRBV20-1 and J usage is TRBJ1-1, with D perhaps matching TRBD1 (5 bases). Germline CDR1 DFQATT, CDR2 SNEGSKA (reference sequence). The CDR3 has 14 residues. Trimming took 4 bases from V and 5 from J, leaving 17 bases between them. The CDR3 here is CSATKTPGRTEAFF. Here the CDR3 DNA reads TGCAGTGCTACAAAAACACCAGGGAGAACTGAAGCTTTCTTT.

This clonotype was seen a few times. V is TRBV29-1 and J is TRBJ1-4; 9 bases align to TRBD1. The CDR3 loop spans 15 amino acids. With V trimmed by 4 bases and J by 7 bases, 10 bases remained unmatched. Looked up from germline, CDR1 is SQVTM and CDR2 is ANQGSEA. CDR3 residues: CSVAPTGTGTEKLFF. The CDR3 DNA reads TGCAGCGTTGCTCCGACCGGGACAGGGACTGAAAAACTGTTTTTT.

At least ten counts were recorded for this clonotype. This chain connects TRBV6-1 to TRBJ2-1; weak D call: TRBD1 (5 bases). V was trimmed by 7 bases and J by 4 bases, leaving 11 bases between them. CDR1 MNHNS and CDR2 SASEGT come from the germline V gene. CDR3 length: 13 residues. Written as DNA, the CDR3 is TGTGCCAGCACGTGGGGCCATTACAATGAGCAGTTCTTC. Its translation is CASTWGHYNEQFF.

Ten or more counts support this clonotype. The chain is built from TRBV6-1 and TRBJ2-5; 16 bases match TRBD2. CDR1 is MNHNS, CDR2 SASEGT, per germline. The ends lost 0 bases at V and 5 bases at J; junction bases unmatched: 6. This CDR3 region has 18 residues. CDR3 region: CASSEAPPGLAGGETQYF. CDR3 DNA: TGTGCCAGCAGTGAAGCACCACCGGGACTAGCGGGAGGGGAGACCCAGTACTTC.